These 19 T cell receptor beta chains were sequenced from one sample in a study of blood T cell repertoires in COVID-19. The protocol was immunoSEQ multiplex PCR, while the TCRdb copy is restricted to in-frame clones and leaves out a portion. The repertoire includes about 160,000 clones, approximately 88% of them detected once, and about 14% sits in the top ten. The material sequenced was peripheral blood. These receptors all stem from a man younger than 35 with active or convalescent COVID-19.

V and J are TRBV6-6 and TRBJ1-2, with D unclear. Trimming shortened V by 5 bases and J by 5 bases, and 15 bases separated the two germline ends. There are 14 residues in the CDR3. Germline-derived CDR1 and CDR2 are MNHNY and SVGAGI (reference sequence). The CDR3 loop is CASSGKREGYGYTF. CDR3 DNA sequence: TGTGCCAGCAGTGGGAAAAGGGAGGGATATGGCTACACCTTC.

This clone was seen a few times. CDR3 region: CASSQDQGGWESEKLFF. DNA of the CDR3: TGCGCCAGCAGCCAAGATCAAGGGGGCTGGGAAAGTGAAAAACTGTTTTTT. This chain links TRBV4-1 with TRBJ1-4, with 7 nucleotides matching TRBD1. This CDR3 is built from 17 residues. Per the germline V gene, CDR1 is MGHRA and CDR2 is YSYEKL. With 0 bases clipped from V and 7 bases from J, the junction kept 11 bases outside the gene matches.

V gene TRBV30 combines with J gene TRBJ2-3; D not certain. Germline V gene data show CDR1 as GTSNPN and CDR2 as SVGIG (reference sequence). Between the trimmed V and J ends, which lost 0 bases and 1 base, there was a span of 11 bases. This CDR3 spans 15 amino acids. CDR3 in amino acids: CAWSVLSTGTDTQYF. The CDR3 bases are TGTGCCTGGAGTGTACTTTCCACCGGCACAGATACGCAGTATTTT.

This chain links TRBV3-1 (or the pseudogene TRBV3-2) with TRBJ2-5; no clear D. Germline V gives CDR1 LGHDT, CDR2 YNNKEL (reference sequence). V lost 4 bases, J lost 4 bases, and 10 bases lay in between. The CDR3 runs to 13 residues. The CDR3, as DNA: TGTGCCAGCAGCCCCGACACCAGAGAGACCCAGTACTTC. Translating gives CASSPDTRETQYF.

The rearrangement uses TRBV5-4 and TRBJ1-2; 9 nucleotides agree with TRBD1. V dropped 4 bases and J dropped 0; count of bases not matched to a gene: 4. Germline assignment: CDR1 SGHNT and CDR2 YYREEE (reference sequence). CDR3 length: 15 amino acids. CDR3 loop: CASSLGQGTNYGYTF. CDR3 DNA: TGTGCCAGCAGCCTTGGACAGGGGACTAACTATGGCTACACCTTC.

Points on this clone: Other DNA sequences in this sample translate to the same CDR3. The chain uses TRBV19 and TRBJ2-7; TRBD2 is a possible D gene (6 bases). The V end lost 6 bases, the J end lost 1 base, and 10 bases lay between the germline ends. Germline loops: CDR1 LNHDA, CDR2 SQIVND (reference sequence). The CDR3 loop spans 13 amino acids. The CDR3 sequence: CASSPGLSYEQYF. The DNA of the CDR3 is TGTGCCAGTAGCCCCGGACTATCCTACGAGCAGTACTTC. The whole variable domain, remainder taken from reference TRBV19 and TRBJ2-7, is DGGITQSPKYLFRKEGQNVTLSCEQNLNHDAMYWYRQDPGQGLRLIYYSQIVNDFQKGDIAEGYSVSREKKESFPLTVTSAQKNPTAFYLCASSPGLSYEQYFGPGTRLTVT.

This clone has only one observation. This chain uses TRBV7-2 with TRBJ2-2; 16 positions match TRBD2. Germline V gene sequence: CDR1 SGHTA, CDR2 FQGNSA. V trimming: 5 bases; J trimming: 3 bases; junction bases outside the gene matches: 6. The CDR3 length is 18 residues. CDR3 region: CASSDPGLAGGYTGELFF. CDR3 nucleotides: TGTGCCAGCAGCGACCCGGGACTAGCGGGAGGGTACACCGGGGAGCTGTTTTTT.

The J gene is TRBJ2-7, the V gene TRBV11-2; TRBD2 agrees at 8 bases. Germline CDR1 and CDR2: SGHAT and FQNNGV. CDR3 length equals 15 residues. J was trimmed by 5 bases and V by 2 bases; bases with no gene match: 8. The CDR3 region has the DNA TGTGCCAGCAGCTTAAAGGCGGGGGGCGCACACGAGCAGTACTTC. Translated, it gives CASSLKAGGAHEQYF.

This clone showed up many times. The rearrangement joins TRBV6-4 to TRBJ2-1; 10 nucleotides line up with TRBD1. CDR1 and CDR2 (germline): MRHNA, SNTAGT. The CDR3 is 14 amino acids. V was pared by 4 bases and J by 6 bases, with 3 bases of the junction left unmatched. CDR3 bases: TGTGCCAGCAGTGGGGGGACAGGGGCCAATGAGCAGTTCTTC. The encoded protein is CASSGGTGANEQFF.

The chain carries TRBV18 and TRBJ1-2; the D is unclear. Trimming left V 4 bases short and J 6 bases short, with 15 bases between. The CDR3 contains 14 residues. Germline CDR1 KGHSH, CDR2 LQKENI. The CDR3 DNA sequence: TGTGCCAGCTCACTAAACCGGGGAGGCGATGGCTACACCTTC. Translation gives CASSLNRGGDGYTF.

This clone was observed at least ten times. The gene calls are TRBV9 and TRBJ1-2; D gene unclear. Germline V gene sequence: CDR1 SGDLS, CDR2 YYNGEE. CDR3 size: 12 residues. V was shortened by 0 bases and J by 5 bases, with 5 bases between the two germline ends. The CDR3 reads CASSVGGYGYTF. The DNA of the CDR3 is TGTGCCAGCAGCGTAGGAGGATATGGCTACACCTTC.

The CDR3 is CASSTKSGGAGNEQFF. The CDR3, as DNA: TGTGCCAGCAGCACCAAAAGCGGGGGGGCCGGGAATGAGCAGTTCTTC. This chain joins TRBV7-9 and TRBJ2-1, with 10 bases aligning to TRBD2. The CDR3 runs 16 residues. Germline V CDR1 and CDR2: SEHNR, FQNEAQ (reference sequence). The V and J ends lost 5 bases and 7 bases, in that order; junction bases with no gene match: 11.

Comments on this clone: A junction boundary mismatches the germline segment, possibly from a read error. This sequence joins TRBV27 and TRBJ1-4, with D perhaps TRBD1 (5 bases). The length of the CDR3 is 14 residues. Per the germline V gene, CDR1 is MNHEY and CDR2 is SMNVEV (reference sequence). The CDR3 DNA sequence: TGTGCCAGCAGTGTCCGGGACGGAGAGCGGGGTAGGGTTTTT. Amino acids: CASSVRDGERGRVF.

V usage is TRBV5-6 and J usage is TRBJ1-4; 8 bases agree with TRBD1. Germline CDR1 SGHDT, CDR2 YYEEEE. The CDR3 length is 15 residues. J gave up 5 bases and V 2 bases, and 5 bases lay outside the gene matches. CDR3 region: CASSFYRTGNEKLFF. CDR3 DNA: TGTGCCAGCAGCTTTTATAGGACAGGGAATGAAAAACTGTTTTTT.

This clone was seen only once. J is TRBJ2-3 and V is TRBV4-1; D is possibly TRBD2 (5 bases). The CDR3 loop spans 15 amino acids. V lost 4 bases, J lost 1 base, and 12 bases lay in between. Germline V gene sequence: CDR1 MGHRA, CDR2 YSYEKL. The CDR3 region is CASSREGAGTDTQYF. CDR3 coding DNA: TGCGCCAGCAGCCGTGAAGGAGCGGGCACAGATACGCAGTATTTT.

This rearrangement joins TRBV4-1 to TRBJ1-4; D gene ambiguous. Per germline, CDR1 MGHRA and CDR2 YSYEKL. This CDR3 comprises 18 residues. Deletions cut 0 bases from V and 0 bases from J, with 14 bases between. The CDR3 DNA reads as TGCGCCAGCAGCCAAGAATGGAGAGGTTCTGCAACTAATGAAAAACTGTTTTTT. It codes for CASSQEWRGSATNEKLFF.

The CDR3 bases are TGTGCCAGCAGCTTAAGCCGGAACAGGGCGATTCAAAGTGAAAAACTGTTTTTT. Its translation is CASSLSRNRAIQSEKLFF. The V and J genes are TRBV7-8 and TRBJ1-4; TRBD1 is a possible D gene (6 bases). The CDR3 spans 18 residues. V shed 2 bases and J shed 7 bases, with 23 bases lying between them. Germline assignment: CDR1 SGHVS and CDR2 FQNEAQ.

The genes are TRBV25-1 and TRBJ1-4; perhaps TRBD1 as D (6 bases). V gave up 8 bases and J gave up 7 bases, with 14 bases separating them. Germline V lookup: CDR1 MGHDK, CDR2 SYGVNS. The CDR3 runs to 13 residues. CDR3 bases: TGTGCCAGCCGGACAGATTCGAGTGAAAAACTGTTTTTT. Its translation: CASRTDSSEKLFF.

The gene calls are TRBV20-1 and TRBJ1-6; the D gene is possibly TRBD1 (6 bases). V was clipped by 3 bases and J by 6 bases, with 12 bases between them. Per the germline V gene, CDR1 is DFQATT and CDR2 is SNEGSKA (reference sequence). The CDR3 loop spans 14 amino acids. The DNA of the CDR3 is TGCAGTGCTAGTATCAGGGGAATTAATTCACCCCTCCACTTT. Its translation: CSASIRGINSPLHF.